This T cell receptor beta chain derives from a study of patients and donors after allogeneic stem cell transplantation. V lost 0 bases and J 3 bases, leaving 10 bases between the germline ends. This CDR3 has 15 residues. CDR1 SGHRS and CDR2 YFSETQ come from the germline V gene. In TCRdb, the RT-PCR reads were re-called with MiXCR into one record per CDR3 protein. Here the sample spans about a million distinct CDR3 sequences, over 15% being singletons. The sequence came from a human donor who was either an allogeneic HSCT recipient or a stem cell or donor lymphocyte infusion donor (not recorded which). It is not recorded whose cells these are; they may come from a transplant donor. The rearrangement uses TRBV5-1 and TRBJ1-3, with D hard to call. Material: blood, either unsorted or a sorted T cell fraction (not recorded which). The CDR3 coding sequence is TGCGCCAGCAGCTTGGAAGGCGGGGTTGGAAACACCATATATTTT. Protein: CASSLEGGVGNTIYF.